The clone carrying this T cell receptor (beta chain) was detected once. Its antigen remains unidentified. These data come from a study of tumor-infiltrating lymphocytes in localized non-small cell lung cancer. Study summary: Each patient gave resected tumor and non-adjacent uninvolved lung tissue.

Study results and limitations: Each assay used a separate piece of the same tissue. Only some patients had TCR sequencing, depending on available tissue.

Here immunoSEQ multiplex PCR was the method, and the copy in TCRdb shows in-frame clones only, minus some. This table has approximately 24,000 clones, approximately 64% appearing once. Trimming took 1 base from V and 4 from J, leaving 13 bases between them. The CDR3 is 15 residues long. CDR1 SEHNR and CDR2 FQNEAQ come from the germline V gene (reference sequence). The chain uses TRBV7-9 and TRBJ1-2; D unresolved. Sequencing was done on a sample of lung tumor tissue. The origin of this receptor is a human donor with non-small cell lung cancer. CDR3: CASSLGSLESYGYTF. For the CDR3, the DNA is TGTGCCAGCAGCTTAGGTTCCCTCGAGAGCTATGGCTACACCTTC.